This T cell receptor (beta chain) was captured by sequencing in a study of immune evolution from preneoplasia to lung adenocarcinoma. Trimming took 5 bases from V and 7 from J, leaving 18 bases between them. Germline assignment: CDR1 SQVTM and CDR2 ANQGSEA. This CDR3 has 14 amino acids. TCRdb keeps only in-frame clones here, not all; method: immunoSEQ multiplex PCR. The sample includes approximately 3,100 clones, about 90% seen only once; the top ten take roughly 3.2%. The sequencing input was FFPE adjacent normal lung tissue. This clonotype was obtained from a person between 65 and 79 years old with lung adenocarcinoma. This rearrangement joins TRBV29-1 to TRBJ2-1; TRBD1 is a possible D gene (6 bases). Written as DNA, the CDR3 is TGCAGCGTTCTATCAGACAGGCTCCTAAATGAGCAGTTCTTC. It translates to CSVLSDRLLNEQFF.